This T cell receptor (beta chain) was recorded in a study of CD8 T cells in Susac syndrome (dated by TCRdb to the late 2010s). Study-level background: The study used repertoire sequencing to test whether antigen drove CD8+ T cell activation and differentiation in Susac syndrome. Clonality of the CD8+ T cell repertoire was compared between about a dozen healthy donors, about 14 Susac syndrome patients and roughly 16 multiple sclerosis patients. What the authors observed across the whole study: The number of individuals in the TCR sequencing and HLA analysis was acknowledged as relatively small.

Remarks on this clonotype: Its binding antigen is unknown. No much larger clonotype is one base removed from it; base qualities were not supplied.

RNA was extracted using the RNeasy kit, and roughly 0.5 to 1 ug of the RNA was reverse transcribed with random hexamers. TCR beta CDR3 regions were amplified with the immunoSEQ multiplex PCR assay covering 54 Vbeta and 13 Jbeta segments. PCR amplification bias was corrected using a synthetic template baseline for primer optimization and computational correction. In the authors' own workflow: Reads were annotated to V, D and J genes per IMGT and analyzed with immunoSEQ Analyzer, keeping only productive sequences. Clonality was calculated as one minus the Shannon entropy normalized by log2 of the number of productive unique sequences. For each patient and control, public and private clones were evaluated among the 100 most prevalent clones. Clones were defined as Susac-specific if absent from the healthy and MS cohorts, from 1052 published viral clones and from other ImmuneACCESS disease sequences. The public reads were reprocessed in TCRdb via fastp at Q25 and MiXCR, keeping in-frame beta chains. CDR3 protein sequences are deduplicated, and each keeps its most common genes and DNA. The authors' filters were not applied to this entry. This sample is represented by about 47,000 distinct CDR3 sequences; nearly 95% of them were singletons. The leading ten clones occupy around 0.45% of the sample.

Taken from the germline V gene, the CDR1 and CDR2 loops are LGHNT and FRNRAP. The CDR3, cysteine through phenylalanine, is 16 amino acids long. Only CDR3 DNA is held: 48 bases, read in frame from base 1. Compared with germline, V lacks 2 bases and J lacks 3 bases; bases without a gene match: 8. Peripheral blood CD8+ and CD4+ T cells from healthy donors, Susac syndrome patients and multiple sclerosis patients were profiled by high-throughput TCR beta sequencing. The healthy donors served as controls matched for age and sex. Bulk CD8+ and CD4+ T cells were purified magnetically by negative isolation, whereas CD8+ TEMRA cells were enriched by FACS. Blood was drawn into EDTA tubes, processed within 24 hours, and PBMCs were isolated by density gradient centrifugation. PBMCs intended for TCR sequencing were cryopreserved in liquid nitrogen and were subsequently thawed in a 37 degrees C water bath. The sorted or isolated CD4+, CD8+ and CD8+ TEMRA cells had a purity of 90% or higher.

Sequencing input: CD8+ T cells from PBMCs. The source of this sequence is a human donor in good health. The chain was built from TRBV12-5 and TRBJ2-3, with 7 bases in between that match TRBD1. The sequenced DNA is TGTGCTAGTGGTTTGCCCCAGACAGGGCTGACAGATACGCAGTATTTT. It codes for CASGLPQTGLTDTQYF. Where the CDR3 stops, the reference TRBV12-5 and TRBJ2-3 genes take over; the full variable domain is DARVTQTPRHKVTEMGQEVTMRCQPILGHNTVFWYRQTMMQGLELLAYFRNRAPLDDSGMPKDRFSAEMPDATLATLKIQPSEPRDSAVYFCASGLPQTGLTDTQYFGPGTRLTVL.